This T cell receptor beta chain was documented in a study of OX40 agonist ivuxolimab in advanced cancers. Context from the whole study: Ivuxolimab was a fully human IgG2 agonistic monoclonal antibody targeting the costimulatory receptor OX40 (CD134). Intravenous ivuxolimab was administered to patients every 2 weeks at six dose levels: 0.01, 0.1, 0.3, 1.5, 3 and 10 mg/kg. Of the roughly 50 dose-escalation patients, hepatocellular carcinoma was present in about 20, melanoma in around 15, renal cell carcinoma in 9 and head and neck cancer in 9. In the dose-escalation cohort, approximately 80% of patients were male, and the mean age was 60 years with a range of roughly 20 to 79. Prior anti-PD-1, anti-PD-L1 or anti-CTLA-4 therapy was permitted, and approximately 40% of dose-escalation patients had received checkpoint inhibitors. Partial responses were achieved by three dose-escalation patients, of whom one had hepatocellular carcinoma and two had cutaneous melanoma. Peripheral TCRbeta sequencing was intended to test whether TCR sequence diversity was altered and clonal T-cell expansion was caused by ivuxolimab. The paper covers the monotherapy dose-escalation part of the phase I ivuxolimab trial, which included N = 52 patients. General findings and caveats noted by the study authors: After ivuxolimab, more expanded clones were found on average in CD8+ T cells than in CD4+ T cells. In the 0.1-3.0 mg/kg groups, partial responders were among the patients with the lowest normalized peripheral clonal expansion, particularly in CD8+ T cells. Low levels of normalized T-cell clonal expansion were also shown by some nonresponding patients. At doses of 0.1 to 3.0 mg/kg, clonal expansion of both CD4+ and CD8+ blood T cells was observed from baseline to week 6. Which antigens the clonally expanded peripheral T cells were specific for was not determined.

For sequencing of the TCRbeta CDR3 region, genomic DNA was extracted from the sorted cells. The immunoSEQ Assay was used to sequence the TCRbeta CDR3 regions. TCRdb stores this immuneACCESS table with in-frame sequences only. Part of the clones is absent; in the studies checked, under half of the shortfall reflects unresolved V genes, and no reason is known for the rest. This sample comprises over 70,000 clones, just under 90% of them detected only once. In total, the top ten clones hold under 2% of the sample. With regard to this clone: Its antigen specificity is not known. Per-base qualities were not stored, and no clone one base away is much larger.

Patients with autoimmune disease history or receiving systemic immunosuppression were excluded from the trial. Peripheral blood for TCR sequencing was collected from all dose cohorts at baseline, on cycle 4 day 1, and on cycle 7 day 1. The samples were drawn from a first-in-human, open-label, multicenter phase I dose-escalation trial of ivuxolimab. Adults with locally advanced or metastatic head and neck squamous cell, hepatocellular, melanoma or renal cell carcinoma were enrolled in the trial. Before TCR sequencing, CD4+ T cells and CD8+ T cells from peripheral blood were sorted into separate populations. The specimen comprised CD4+ or CD8+ T cells sorted from blood, sampled in a trial of the OX40 agonist ivuxolimab. This TCR was recovered from an adult with an advanced solid tumor such as melanoma, head and neck, liver or kidney cancer.

The nucleotide sequence is TGCGCCAGCAGTCAATCGGGGACAGCCCACAATTACGAGCAGTACTTC. Its product reads: CASSQSGTAHNYEQYF. This sequence uses TRBV23-1 and TRBJ2-7; 7 nucleotides in the junction match TRBD1. TRBV23-1 is sorted into the ORF group, with uncertain function. Ends trimmed: V by 0 bases, J by 4 bases; bases unmatched to a gene: 9. Reading from cysteine to phenylalanine, the CDR3 counts 16 amino acids. CDR3 DNA is the only sequence kept; it has 48 bases, read in frame from the first base.